The rows below give T cell receptor beta chains drawn from one sample of a study of OX40 agonist ivuxolimab in advanced cancers. Assay used: immunoSEQ multiplex PCR; TCRdb lists only in-frame clones, some missing. This table has tens of thousands of clones, approximately 91% appearing once. The sequences come from CD4+ or CD8+ T cells sorted from blood, collected in a trial of the OX40 agonist ivuxolimab. The receptor source for this set is an adult with an advanced solid tumor such as melanoma, head and neck, liver or kidney cancer. Both conserved end residues are part of each CDR3. A D gene is named only where the DNA matches it firmly. The size entry is marked missing in some rows and otherwise reads once, few, many or a size class.

TGTGCCAGCAGCGTATTGACAGGGGTTCTCTACGAGCAGTACTTC,CASSVLTGVLYEQYF,TRBD1,TRBV5-4,15,TRBJ2-7,-
TGTGCCTGGACAGCGAACCAAGAGACCCAGTACTTC,CAWTANQETQYF,-,TRBV30,12,TRBJ2-5,-
TGTGCCAGCAGTGAAGCACAGCTAGCGGGCAAAAGCTCCTACGAGCAGTACTTC,CASSEAQLAGKSSYEQYF,TRBD2,TRBV6-1,18,TRBJ2-7,-
TGTGCCAGCAGGGACCGTAGCGGGAGCCTTGAGCAGTTCTTC,CASRDRSGSLEQFF,TRBD2,TRBV6-6,14,TRBJ2-1,-
TGTGCCAGCAGCTTAGCGCTTCCTGGGACTAGAAGACACAATGAGCAGTTCTTC,CASSLALPGTRRHNEQFF,TRBD2,TRBV7-9,18,TRBJ2-1,-
TGTGCCATCAGTGAGTCGGGTCAGGGAGGATCACCCCTCCACTTT,CAISESGQGGSPLHF,-,TRBV10-3,15,TRBJ1-6,-
TGTGCCAGTAGTATAGGGCAGGGGGCCGGTCAGCCCCAGCATTTT,CASSIGQGAGQPQHF,TRBD1,TRBV19,15,TRBJ1-5,few
TGTGCCAGCAGCCCCCGACCCTACGAGCAGTACTTC,CASSPRPYEQYF,-,TRBV7-2,12,TRBJ2-7,-
TGCGCCAGCAGCCAAGATGGGACTAGCGGGAGGGCCGGGGGAGAGACCCAGTACTTC,CASSQDGTSGRAGGETQYF,TRBD2,TRBV4-3,19,TRBJ2-5,-
TGTGCCAGCAGTCGGACAGGGGGGTTGGTCGAGACCCAGTACTTC,CASSRTGGLVETQYF,TRBD1,TRBV7-9,15,TRBJ2-5,-
TGTGCCAGCAGCTTGTTCCAGGGAATTGGAAACACCATATATTTT,CASSLFQGIGNTIYF,-,TRBV7-2,15,TRBJ1-3,-
TGTGCCAGCAGCAGTAGAAATCAGCCCCAGCATTTT,CASSSRNQPQHF,-,TRBV21-1,12,TRBJ1-5,-
TGTGCCAGCAGCGCAAATTATCAGGGATCAGATACGCAGTATTTT,CASSANYQGSDTQYF,-,TRBV7-2,15,TRBJ2-3,-
TGTGCCTGGAGTGTAGACAACTACTATGGCTACACCTTC,CAWSVDNYYGYTF,-,TRBV30,13,TRBJ1-2,-
TGCGCCACCGCGGACCTTCGGGATGGAAACGAGCAGTACTTC,CATADLRDGNEQYF,-,TRBV10-1,14,TRBJ2-7,-
TGTGCCAGCAGGGACCAGAGGACAGGGGACTCCTACGAGCAGTACTTC,CASRDQRTGDSYEQYF,TRBD1,TRBV6-6,16,TRBJ2-7,-
TGTGCCAGCAGGTGGACAGGGGAAAATCAGCCCCAGCATTTT,CASRWTGENQPQHF,TRBD1,TRBV6-6,14,TRBJ1-5,once
TGTGCCAGCAGCCAAGAAACTATACAGGACAATGAGCAGTTCTTC,CASSQETIQDNEQFF,-,TRBV4-2,15,TRBJ2-1,-
TGTGCCAGCAGTTTGGGACTAGCGGGTTCTGGGGAGCTGTTTTTT,CASSLGLAGSGELFF,TRBD2,TRBV6-5,15,TRBJ2-2,-
TGTGCCAGCAGTTTACGCCCACTAGCTGGAAACACCATATATTTT,CASSLRPLAGNTIYF,-,TRBV28,15,TRBJ1-3,-
TGTGCCAGCAGCCCCCATGGGGGGGCCACTGAAGCTTTCTTT,CASSPHGGATEAFF,-,TRBV7-2,14,TRBJ1-1,-
TGTGCCAGCAGCTCTGGTAGCGGGGAAAAACTGTTTTTT,CASSSGSGEKLFF,-,TRBV7-9,13,TRBJ1-4,-
TGTGCCGGGGGACAGTTGGATAATTCACCCCTCCACTTT,CAGGQLDNSPLHF,TRBD1,TRBV2,13,TRBJ1-6,-
TGTGCCAGCAGCTTAGTGAGGACGGAAGAGACCCAGTACTTC,CASSLVRTEETQYF,-,TRBV7-2,14,TRBJ2-5,-
TGTGCCAGCAGGGGACAGGGGGATAAGGCCCAGCATTTT,CASRGQGDKAQHF,TRBD1,TRBV25-1,13,TRBJ1-5,-
TGTGCCAGCAGCTTGAGTAGCGGGAGTGGTGGGGATACGCAGTATTTT,CASSLSSGSGGDTQYF,TRBD2,TRBV7-3,16,TRBJ2-3,-
TGCGCCAGCAGCCACCAACTACGACTAGGTGGGCGCGGGGAGCTGTTTTTT,CASSHQLRLGGRGELFF,-,TRBV4-1,17,TRBJ2-2,-
TGTGCCAGCAGTCGGGACAGGGTTCGTGAAAAACTGTTTTTT,CASSRDRVREKLFF,TRBD1,TRBV28,14,TRBJ1-4,-
TGTGCCAGCAGTCAGAGGCAGAATGAAAAACTGTTTTTT,CASSQRQNEKLFF,-,TRBV6-5,13,TRBJ1-4,-
TGTGCCAGCAGGGACAGGACGTCTCAAAACATTCAGTACTTC,CASRDRTSQNIQYF,TRBD1,TRBV2,14,TRBJ2-4,-
TGTGCCAGCAGCCAGCCGGGACTAGCGGGTTACGAGCAGTACTTC,CASSQPGLAGYEQYF,TRBD2,TRBV7-2,15,TRBJ2-7,once
TGTGCCAGCAGCCCGACGGTCAGAGTCGTAAATCAGCCCCAGCATTTT,CASSPTVRVVNQPQHF,-,TRBV7-2,16,TRBJ1-5,-
TGTGCCAGCAGTTTACGACTAGCGGGTATTCAAGAGACCCAGTACTTC,CASSLRLAGIQETQYF,TRBD2,TRBV28,16,TRBJ2-5,-
TGTGCCAGCAGCCCCACGACAGATTCAATGAAAAAACTGTTTTTT,CASSPTTDSMKKLFF,-,TRBV7-9,15,TRBJ1-4,once
TGTGCCAGCAGCCAGGGACAGGCCCTCTCCTACGAGCAGTACTTC,CASSQGQALSYEQYF,TRBD1,TRBV11-1,15,TRBJ2-7,-
TGTGCCAGCAGCGGGGGGACCCGGGGCTATGGCTACACCTTC,CASSGGTRGYGYTF,-,TRBV6-1,14,TRBJ1-2,once
TGTGCCAGCAGCGTAGCCCCAGGCACAGATACGCAGTATTTT,CASSVAPGTDTQYF,-,TRBV9,14,TRBJ2-3,once
TGCGCCAGCAGCCAAGTGACGGGAGGTTACAATGAGCAGTTCTTC,CASSQVTGGYNEQFF,TRBD2,TRBV4-3,15,TRBJ2-1,-
TGCAGCGTTGAGATTAGCACAGATACGCAGTATTTT,CSVEISTDTQYF,-,TRBV29-1,12,TRBJ2-3,-
TGCGCCAGCAGCCAAGGTGGGACAGGCTTCAATGAGCAGTTCTTC,CASSQGGTGFNEQFF,TRBD1,TRBV5-1,15,TRBJ2-1,-
TGTGCCAGCAGCTTAGCAGGGGAAAGAGAAGCTTTCTTT,CASSLAGEREAFF,-,TRBV7-3,13,TRBJ1-1,-
TGTGCCAGCATCAAAGCGGGAGCCGACTACGAGCAGTACTTC,CASIKAGADYEQYF,TRBD2,TRBV6-5,14,TRBJ2-7,-
TGTGCCAGCAGTCAGACTACTACGAACACTGAAGCTTTCTTT,CASSQTTTNTEAFF,-,TRBV2,14,TRBJ1-1,-
TGTGCCAGCAGCCAAGTCGGGTCTAGCGGGAGCTCAGATACGCAGTATTTT,CASSQVGSSGSSDTQYF,TRBD2,TRBV4-2,17,TRBJ2-3,-
TGTGCCAGCAGCTTAGAGGCAGGTCAGGGTCAGCCCCAGCATTTT,CASSLEAGQGQPQHF,-,TRBV7-2,15,TRBJ1-5,-